The rows below give T cell receptor beta chains drawn from one sample of a study of T cells in localized non-small cell lung cancer. The repertoire was sequenced with immunoSEQ multiplex PCR; TCRdb's copy has only in-frame clones and lacks some. The top ten clones hold 28% of a sample with around 2,000 clones, approximately 30% of them seen once. Sample: normal lung tissue next to the tumor, taken before any cancer treatment. Receptor source: a man aged 35-75 years with stage I lung adenocarcinoma. Both conserved end residues are part of each CDR3. A D gene is named only where the DNA matches it firmly. Clone size is shown for a subset of rows, as once, few, many or a class of expanded clone.

v_gene: TRBV18; d_gene: TRBD2; abundance: NA; len: 16; j_gene: TRBJ2-3; CDR3aa: CASSQLAGGPTDTQYF; CDR3nt: TGTGCCAGCTCACAACTAGCGGGGGGGCCCACAGATACGCAGTATTTT
v_gene: TRBV6-8; d_gene: NA; abundance: few; len: 12; j_gene: TRBJ1-5; CDR3aa: CASTDSYQPQHF; CDR3nt: TGTGCCAGCACCGACAGCTATCAGCCCCAGCATTTT
v_gene: TRBV10-2; d_gene: TRBD2; abundance: NA; len: 15; j_gene: TRBJ2-2; CDR3aa: CASSGGLAGTGELFF; CDR3nt: TGCGCCAGCAGTGGCGGACTAGCGGGCACCGGGGAGCTGTTTTTT
v_gene: TRBV6-1; d_gene: NA; abundance: NA; len: 14; j_gene: TRBJ2-4; CDR3aa: CASSEVGRIHIQYF; CDR3nt: TGTGCCAGCAGTGAAGTGGGACGGATACACATTCAGTACTTC
v_gene: TRBV13; d_gene: TRBD1; abundance: NA; len: 14; j_gene: TRBJ1-6; CDR3aa: CASSPGQYNSPLHF; CDR3nt: TGTGCCAGCAGCCCGGGACAGTATAATTCACCCCTCCACTTT
v_gene: TRBV18; d_gene: NA; abundance: NA; len: 15; j_gene: TRBJ2-7; CDR3aa: CASSPTGLGTYEQYF; CDR3nt: TGTGCCAGCTCACCAACGGGTCTAGGGACCTACGAGCAGTACTTC
v_gene: TRBV29-1; d_gene: TRBD1; abundance: NA; len: 14; j_gene: TRBJ1-3; CDR3aa: CSVGDRSSGNTIYF; CDR3nt: TGCAGCGTTGGGGACAGGTCCTCTGGAAACACCATATATTTT
v_gene: TRBV19; d_gene: TRBD1; abundance: NA; len: 15; j_gene: TRBJ2-1; CDR3aa: CASSKGGNLNNEQFF; CDR3nt: TGTGCCAGTAGTAAAGGGGGCAATTTGAACAATGAGCAGTTCTTC
v_gene: TRBV6-8; d_gene: NA; abundance: medium-sized; len: 12; j_gene: TRBJ1-4; CDR3aa: CASTEANEKLFF; CDR3nt: TGTGCCAGCACTGAGGCTAATGAAAAACTGTTTTTT
v_gene: TRBV6-8; d_gene: NA; abundance: few; len: 13; j_gene: TRBJ1-1; CDR3aa: CASSESGNTEAFF; CDR3nt: TGTGCCAGCAGTGAGTCCGGGAACACTGAAGCTTTCTTT
v_gene: TRBV19; d_gene: NA; abundance: few; len: 14; j_gene: TRBJ2-7; CDR3aa: CASSIQSWDIEQYF; CDR3nt: TGTGCCAGTAGTATCCAGAGTTGGGACATAGAGCAGTACTTC
v_gene: TRBV7-3; d_gene: TRBD1; abundance: NA; len: 15; j_gene: TRBJ1-4; CDR3aa: CASSLTGQGMEKLFF; CDR3nt: TGTGCCAGCAGCTTAACCGGACAGGGGATGGAAAAACTGTTTTTT
v_gene: TRBV11-3; d_gene: NA; abundance: medium-sized; len: 16; j_gene: TRBJ2-1; CDR3aa: CASSLVGGRPGNEQFF; CDR3nt: TGTGCCAGCAGCTTAGTAGGGGGGAGGCCGGGGAATGAGCAGTTCTTC
v_gene: TRBV23-1; d_gene: TRBD2; abundance: NA; len: 16; j_gene: TRBJ2-3; CDR3aa: CASSQTAGEYTDTQYF; CDR3nt: TGCGCCAGCAGCCAAACTGCGGGGGAGTACACAGATACGCAGTATTTT
v_gene: TRBV7-1; d_gene: NA; abundance: medium-sized; len: 13; j_gene: TRBJ2-7; CDR3aa: CASSLIAFREQYF; CDR3nt: TGTGCCAGCAGCTTAATCGCCTTCCGCGAGCAGTACTTC
v_gene: TRBV11-3; d_gene: TRBD1; abundance: NA; len: 16; j_gene: TRBJ2-7; CDR3aa: CASSHRQGAFFYEQYF; CDR3nt: TGTGCCAGCAGCCACCGACAGGGGGCCTTTTTTTACGAGCAGTACTTC
v_gene: TRBV19; d_gene: NA; abundance: NA; len: 14; j_gene: TRBJ1-2; CDR3aa: CASSTARRDLGYTF; CDR3nt: TGTGCCAGTAGCACAGCCCGGAGAGATCTTGGCTACACCTTC
v_gene: TRBV18; d_gene: NA; abundance: NA; len: 15; j_gene: TRBJ1-2; CDR3aa: CASSPPFTPNYGYTF; CDR3nt: TGTGCCAGCTCACCACCGTTCACACCTAACTATGGCTACACCTTC
v_gene: TRBV11-3; d_gene: NA; abundance: few; len: 14; j_gene: TRBJ2-1; CDR3aa: CASSSWTEGNEQFF; CDR3nt: TGTGCCAGCAGCTCTTGGACGGAGGGTAATGAGCAGTTCTTC
v_gene: TRBV6-8; d_gene: NA; abundance: NA; len: 17; j_gene: TRBJ2-2; CDR3aa: CASSYSKGQGNTGELFF; CDR3nt: TGTGCCAGCAGTTACTCGAAGGGGCAGGGGAACACCGGGGAGCTGTTTTTT
v_gene: TRBV2; d_gene: NA; abundance: few; len: 14; j_gene: TRBJ2-7; CDR3aa: CASSAGPPGYEQYF; CDR3nt: TGTGCCAGCAGTGCGGGACCTCCCGGGTACGAGCAGTACTTC
v_gene: TRBV2; d_gene: TRBD1; abundance: NA; len: 16; j_gene: TRBJ2-3; CDR3aa: CASSPPGQGGTDTQYF; CDR3nt: TGTGCCAGCAGCCCTCCGGGACAGGGGGGTACAGATACGCAGTATTTT
v_gene: TRBV30; d_gene: NA; abundance: NA; len: 13; j_gene: TRBJ1-1; CDR3aa: CAWSVPGRTEAFF; CDR3nt: TGTGCCTGGAGTGTGCCAGGGCGTACTGAAGCTTTCTTT
v_gene: TRBV29-1; d_gene: NA; abundance: NA; len: 13; j_gene: TRBJ1-2; CDR3aa: CSAQEGLLYGYTF; CDR3nt: TGCAGCGCCCAGGAAGGGCTGCTCTATGGCTACACCTTC